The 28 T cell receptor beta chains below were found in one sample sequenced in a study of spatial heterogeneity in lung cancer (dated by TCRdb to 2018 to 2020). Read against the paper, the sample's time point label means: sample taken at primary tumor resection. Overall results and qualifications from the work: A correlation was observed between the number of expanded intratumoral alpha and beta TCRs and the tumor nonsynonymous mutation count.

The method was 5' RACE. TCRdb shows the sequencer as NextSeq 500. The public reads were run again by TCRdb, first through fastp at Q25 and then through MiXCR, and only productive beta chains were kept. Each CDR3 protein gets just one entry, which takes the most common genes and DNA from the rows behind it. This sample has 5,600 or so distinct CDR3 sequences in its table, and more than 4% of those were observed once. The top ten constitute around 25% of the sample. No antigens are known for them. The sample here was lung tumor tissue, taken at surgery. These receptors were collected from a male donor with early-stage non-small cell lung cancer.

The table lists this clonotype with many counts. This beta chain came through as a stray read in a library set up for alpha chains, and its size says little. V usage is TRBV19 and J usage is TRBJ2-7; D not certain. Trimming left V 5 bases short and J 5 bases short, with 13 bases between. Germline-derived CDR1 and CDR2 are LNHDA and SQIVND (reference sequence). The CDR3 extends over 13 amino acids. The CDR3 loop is CASSPVGLHEQYF. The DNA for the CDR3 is TGTGCCAGTAGTCCCGTAGGCCTCCACGAGCAGTACTTC. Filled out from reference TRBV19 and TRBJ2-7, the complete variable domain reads DGGITQSPKYLFRKEGQNVTLSCEQNLNHDAMYWYRQDPGQGLRLIYYSQIVNDFQKGDIAEGYSVSREKKESFPLTVTSAQKNPTAFYLCASSPVGLHEQYFGPGTRLTVT.

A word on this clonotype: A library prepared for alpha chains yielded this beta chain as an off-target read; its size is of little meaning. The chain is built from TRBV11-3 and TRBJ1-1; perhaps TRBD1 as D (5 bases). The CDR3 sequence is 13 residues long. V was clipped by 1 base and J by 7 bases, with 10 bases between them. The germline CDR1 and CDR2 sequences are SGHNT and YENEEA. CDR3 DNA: TGTGCCAGCAGCTTAGTAGGCAGGGTTGAAGCTTTCTTT. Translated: CASSLVGRVEAFF.

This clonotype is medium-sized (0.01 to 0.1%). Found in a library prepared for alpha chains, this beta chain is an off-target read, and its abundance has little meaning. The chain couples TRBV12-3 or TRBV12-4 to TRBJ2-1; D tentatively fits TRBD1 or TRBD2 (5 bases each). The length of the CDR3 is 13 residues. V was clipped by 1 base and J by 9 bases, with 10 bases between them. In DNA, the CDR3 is TGTGCCAGCAGTTTAGGGGGGAGAGGTGAGCAGTTCTTC. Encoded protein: CASSLGGRGEQFF.

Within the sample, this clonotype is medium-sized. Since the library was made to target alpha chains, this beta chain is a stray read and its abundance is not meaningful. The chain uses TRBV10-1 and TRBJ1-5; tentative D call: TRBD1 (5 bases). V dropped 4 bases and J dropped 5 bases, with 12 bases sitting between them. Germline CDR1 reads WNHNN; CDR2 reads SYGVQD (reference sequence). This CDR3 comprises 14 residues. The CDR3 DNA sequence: TGCGCCAGCAGTGCAGGCGGGGGAGATCAGCCCCAGCATTTT. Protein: CASSAGGGDQPQHF.

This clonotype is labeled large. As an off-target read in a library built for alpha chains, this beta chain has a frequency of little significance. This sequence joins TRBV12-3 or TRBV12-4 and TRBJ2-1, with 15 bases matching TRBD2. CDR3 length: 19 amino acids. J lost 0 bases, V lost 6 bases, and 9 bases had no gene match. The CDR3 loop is CASSRGLAGGPSSYNEQFF. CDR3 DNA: TGTGCCAGCAGCCGAGGACTAGCGGGGGGGCCAAGCTCCTACAATGAGCAGTTCTTC.

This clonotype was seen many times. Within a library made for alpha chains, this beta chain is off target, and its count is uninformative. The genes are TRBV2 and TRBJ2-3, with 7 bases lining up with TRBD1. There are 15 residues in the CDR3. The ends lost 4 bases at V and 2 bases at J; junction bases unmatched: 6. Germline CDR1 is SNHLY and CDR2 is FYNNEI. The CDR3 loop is CASSGGQRNTDTQYF. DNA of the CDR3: TGTGCCAGCAGTGGGGGACAGCGGAACACAGATACGCAGTATTTT.

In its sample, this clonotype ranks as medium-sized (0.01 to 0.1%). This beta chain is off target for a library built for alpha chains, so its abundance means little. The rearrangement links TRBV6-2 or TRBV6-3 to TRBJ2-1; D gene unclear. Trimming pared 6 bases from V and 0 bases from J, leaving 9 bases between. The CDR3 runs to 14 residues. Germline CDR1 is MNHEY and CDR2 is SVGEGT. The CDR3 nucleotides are TGTGCCAGCAGGGACCTGAGCTCCTACAATGAGCAGTTCTTC. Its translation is CASRDLSSYNEQFF.

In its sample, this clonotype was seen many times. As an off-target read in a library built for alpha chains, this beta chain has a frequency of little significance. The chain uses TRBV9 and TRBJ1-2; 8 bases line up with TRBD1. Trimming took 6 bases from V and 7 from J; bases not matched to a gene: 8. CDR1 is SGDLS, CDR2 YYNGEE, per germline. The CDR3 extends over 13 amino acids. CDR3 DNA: TGTGCCAGCACCCTAGGACAGGGCATTGGCTACACCTTC. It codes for CASTLGQGIGYTF.

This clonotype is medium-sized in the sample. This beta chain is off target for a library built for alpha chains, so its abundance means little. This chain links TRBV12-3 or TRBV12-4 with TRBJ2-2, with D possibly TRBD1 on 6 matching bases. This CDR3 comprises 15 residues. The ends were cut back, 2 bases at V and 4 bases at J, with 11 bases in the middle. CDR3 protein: CASSLRQGSTGELFF. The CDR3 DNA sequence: TGTGCCAGCAGTTTAAGGCAGGGGAGCACCGGGGAGCTGTTTTTT.

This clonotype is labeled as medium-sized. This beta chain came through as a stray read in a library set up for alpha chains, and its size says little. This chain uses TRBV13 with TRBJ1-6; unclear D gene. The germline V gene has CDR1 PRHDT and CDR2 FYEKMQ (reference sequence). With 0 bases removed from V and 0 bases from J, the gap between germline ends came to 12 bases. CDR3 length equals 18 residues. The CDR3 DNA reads TGTGCCAGCAGCTTAGGCAGTTGGAGGAGCTCCTATAATTCACCCCTCCACTTT. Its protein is CASSLGSWRSSYNSPLHF.

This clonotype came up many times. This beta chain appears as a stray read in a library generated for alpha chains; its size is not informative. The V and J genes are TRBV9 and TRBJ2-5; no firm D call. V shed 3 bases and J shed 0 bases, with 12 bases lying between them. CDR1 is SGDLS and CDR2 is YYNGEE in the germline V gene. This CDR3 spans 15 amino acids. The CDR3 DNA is TGTGCCAGCAGCGCCCGTACAGATTACCAAGAGACCCAGTACTTC. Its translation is CASSARTDYQETQYF.

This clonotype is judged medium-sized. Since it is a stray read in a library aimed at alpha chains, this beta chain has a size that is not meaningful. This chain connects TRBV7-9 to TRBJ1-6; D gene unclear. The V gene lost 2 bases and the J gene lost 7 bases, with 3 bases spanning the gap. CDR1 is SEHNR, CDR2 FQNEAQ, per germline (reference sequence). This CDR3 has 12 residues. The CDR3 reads CASSLKNSPLHF. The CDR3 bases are TGTGCCAGCAGCTTAAAGAATTCACCCCTCCACTTT.

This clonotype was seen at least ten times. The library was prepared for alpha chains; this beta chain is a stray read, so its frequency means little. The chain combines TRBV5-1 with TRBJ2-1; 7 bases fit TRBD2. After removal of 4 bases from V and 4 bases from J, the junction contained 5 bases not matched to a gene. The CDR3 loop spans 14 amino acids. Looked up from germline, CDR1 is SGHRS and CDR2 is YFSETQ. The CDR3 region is CASSQDGGYNEQFF. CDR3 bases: TGCGCCAGCAGCCAGGACGGGGGGTACAATGAGCAGTTCTTC. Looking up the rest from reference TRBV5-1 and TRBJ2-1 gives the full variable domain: KAGVTQTPRYLIKTRGQQVTLSCSPISGHRSVSWYQQTPGQGLQFLFEYFSETQRNKGNFPGRFSGRQFSNSRSEMNVSTLELGDSALYLCASSQDGGYNEQFFGPGTRLTVL.

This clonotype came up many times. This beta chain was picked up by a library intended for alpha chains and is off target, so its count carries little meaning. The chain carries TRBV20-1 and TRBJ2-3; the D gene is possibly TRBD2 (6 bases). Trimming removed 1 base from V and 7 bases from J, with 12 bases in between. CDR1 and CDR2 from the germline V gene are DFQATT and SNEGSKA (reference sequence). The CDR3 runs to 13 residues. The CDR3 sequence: CSARAPTSYTQYF. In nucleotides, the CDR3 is TGCAGTGCTAGAGCCCCGACTAGTTATACGCAGTATTTT.

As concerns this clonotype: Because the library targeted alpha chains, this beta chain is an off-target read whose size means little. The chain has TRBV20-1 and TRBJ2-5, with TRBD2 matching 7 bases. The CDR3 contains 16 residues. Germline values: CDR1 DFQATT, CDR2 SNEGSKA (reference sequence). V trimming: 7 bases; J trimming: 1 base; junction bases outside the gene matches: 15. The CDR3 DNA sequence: TGCAGTGTATCAAAAGCGGGAACCAACCTCCAAGAGACCCAGTACTTC. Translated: CSVSKAGTNLQETQYF.

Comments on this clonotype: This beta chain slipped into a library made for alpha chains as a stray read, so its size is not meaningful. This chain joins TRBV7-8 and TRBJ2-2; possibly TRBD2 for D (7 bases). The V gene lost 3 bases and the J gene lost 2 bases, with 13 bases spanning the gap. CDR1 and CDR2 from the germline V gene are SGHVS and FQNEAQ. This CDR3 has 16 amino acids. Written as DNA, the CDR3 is TGTGCCAGCAGCTTTCGCGGGGGCTCTAACACCGGGGAGCTGTTTTTT. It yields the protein CASSFRGGSNTGELFF.

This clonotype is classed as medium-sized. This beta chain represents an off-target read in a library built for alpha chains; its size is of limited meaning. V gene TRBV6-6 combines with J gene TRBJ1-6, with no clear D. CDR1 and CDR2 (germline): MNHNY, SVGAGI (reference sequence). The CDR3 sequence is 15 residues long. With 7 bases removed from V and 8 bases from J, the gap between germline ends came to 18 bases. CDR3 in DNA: TGTGCCAGCACTGTGACCCGCCGAGCGGATTCACCCCTCCACTTT. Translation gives CASTVTRRADSPLHF.

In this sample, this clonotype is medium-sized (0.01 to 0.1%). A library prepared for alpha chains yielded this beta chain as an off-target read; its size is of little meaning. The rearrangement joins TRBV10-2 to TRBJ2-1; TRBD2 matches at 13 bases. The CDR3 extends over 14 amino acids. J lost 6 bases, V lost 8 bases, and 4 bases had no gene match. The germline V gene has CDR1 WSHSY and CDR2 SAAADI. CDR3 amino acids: CASRTSGGANEQFF. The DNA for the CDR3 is TGCGCCAGCCGAACTAGCGGGGGGGCCAATGAGCAGTTCTTC.

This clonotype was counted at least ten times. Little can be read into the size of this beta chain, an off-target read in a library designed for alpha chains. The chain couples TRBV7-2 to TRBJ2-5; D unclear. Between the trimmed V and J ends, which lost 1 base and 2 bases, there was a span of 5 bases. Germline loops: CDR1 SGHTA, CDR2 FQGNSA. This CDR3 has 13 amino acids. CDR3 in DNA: TGTGCCAGCAGCTTAGTCTTACAAGAGACCCAGTACTTC. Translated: CASSLVLQETQYF.

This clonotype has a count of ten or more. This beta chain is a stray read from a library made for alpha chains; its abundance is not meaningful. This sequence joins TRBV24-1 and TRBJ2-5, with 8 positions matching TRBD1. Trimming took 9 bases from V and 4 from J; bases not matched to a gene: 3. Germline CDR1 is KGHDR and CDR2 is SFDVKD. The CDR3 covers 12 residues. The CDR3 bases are TGTGCCACCCAGGGGGCGGGAGAGACCCAGTACTTC. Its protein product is CATQGAGETQYF.

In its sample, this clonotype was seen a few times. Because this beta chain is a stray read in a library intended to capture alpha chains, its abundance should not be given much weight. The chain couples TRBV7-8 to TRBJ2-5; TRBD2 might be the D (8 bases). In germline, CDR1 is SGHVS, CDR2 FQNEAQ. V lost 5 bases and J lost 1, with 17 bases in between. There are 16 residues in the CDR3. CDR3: CASSISGTAFQETQYF. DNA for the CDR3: TGTGCCAGCAGCATTAGCGGGACAGCCTTCCAAGAGACCCAGTACTTC. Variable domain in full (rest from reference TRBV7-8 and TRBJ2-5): GAGVSQSPRYKVAKRGQDVALRCDPISGHVSLFWYQQALGQGPEFLTYFQNEAQLDKSGLPSDRFFAERPEGSVSTLKIQRTQQEDSAVYLCASSISGTAFQETQYFGPGTRLLVL.

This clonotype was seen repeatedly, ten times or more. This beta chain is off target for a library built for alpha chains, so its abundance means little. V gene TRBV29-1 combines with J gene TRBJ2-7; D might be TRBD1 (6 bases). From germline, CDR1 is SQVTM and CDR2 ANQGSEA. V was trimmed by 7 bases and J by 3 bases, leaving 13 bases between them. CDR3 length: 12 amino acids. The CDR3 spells CSAGDTNYEQYF. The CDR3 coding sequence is TGCAGCGCAGGGGACACCAACTACGAGCAGTACTTC.

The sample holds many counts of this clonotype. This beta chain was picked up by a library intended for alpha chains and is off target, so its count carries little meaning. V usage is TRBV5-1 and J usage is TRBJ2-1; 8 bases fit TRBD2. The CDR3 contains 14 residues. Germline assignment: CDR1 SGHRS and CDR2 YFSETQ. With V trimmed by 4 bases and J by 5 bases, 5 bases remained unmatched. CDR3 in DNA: TGCGCCAGCAGCCCCCGGGGGGGAAACAATGAGCAGTTCTTC. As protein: CASSPRGGNNEQFF.

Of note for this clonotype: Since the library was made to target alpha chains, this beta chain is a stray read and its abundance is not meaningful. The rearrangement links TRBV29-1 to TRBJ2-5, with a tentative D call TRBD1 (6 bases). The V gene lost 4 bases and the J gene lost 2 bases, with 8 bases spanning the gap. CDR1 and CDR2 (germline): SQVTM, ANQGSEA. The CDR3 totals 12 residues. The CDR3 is CSVVRGQETQYF. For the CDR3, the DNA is TGCAGCGTTGTCAGGGGACAAGAGACCCAGTACTTC.

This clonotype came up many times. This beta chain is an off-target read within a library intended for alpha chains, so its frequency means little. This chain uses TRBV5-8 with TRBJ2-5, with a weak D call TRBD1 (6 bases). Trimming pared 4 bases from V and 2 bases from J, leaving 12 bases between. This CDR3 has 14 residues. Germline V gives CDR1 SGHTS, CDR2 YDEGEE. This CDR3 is CASSTGTPQETQYF. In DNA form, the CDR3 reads TGTGCCAGCAGCACCGGGACACCACAAGAGACCCAGTACTTC.

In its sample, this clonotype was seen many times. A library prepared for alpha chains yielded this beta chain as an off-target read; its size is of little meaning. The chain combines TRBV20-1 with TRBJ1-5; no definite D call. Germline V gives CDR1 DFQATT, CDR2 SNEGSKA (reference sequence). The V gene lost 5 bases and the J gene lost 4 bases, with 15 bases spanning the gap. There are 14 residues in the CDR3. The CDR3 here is CSARGVGMNQPQHF. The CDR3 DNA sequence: TGCAGTGCTCGCGGGGTGGGGATGAATCAGCCCCAGCATTTT.

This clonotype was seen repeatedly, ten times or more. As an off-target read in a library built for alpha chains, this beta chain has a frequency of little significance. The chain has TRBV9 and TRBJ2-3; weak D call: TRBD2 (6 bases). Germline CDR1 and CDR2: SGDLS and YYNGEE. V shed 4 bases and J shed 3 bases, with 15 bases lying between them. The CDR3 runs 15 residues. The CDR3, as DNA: TGTGCCAGCAGCCCTTCTAGCGTACAAACAGATACGCAGTATTTT. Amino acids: CASSPSSVQTDTQYF.

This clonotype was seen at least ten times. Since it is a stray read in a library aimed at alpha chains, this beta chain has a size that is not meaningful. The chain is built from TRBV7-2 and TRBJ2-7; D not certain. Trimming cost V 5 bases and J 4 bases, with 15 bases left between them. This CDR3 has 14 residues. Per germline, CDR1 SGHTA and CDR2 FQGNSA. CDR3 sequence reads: CASSLNHPIYEQYF. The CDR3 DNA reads TGTGCCAGCAGCCTAAACCACCCGATTTACGAGCAGTACTTC.